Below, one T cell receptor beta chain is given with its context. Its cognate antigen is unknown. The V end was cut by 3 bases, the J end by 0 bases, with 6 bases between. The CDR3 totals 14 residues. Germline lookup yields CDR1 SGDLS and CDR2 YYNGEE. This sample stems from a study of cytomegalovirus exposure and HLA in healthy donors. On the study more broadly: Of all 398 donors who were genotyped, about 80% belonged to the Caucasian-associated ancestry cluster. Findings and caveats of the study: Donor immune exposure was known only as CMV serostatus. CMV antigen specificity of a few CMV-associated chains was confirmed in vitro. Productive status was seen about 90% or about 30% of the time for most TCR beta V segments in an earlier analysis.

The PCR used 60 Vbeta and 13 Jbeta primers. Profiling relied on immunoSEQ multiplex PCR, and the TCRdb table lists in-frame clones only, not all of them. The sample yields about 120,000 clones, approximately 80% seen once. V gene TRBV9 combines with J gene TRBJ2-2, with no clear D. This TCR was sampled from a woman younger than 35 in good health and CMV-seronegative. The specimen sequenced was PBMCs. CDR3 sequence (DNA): TGTGCCAGCAGCGAAACTACGAACACCGGGGAGCTGTTTTTT. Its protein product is CASSETTNTGELFF.